A single T cell receptor beta chain is shown here with its context. Its antigen is still unknown. Base qualities are not at hand, and no much larger clone is one base apart. The data are from a study of T-cell reconstitution after alpha-beta-depleted transplantation in children (TCRdb year 2016). For the wider study: The study quantitatively tracked T-cell immune reconstitution after TCRalphabeta/CD19-depleted allogeneic hematopoietic cell transplantation in children using TCR repertoire profiling. Broad study findings and their caveats: In some patients, the high TCRbeta diversity seen at day 60 was put down to recipient T cells and intrathymic progenitors that had survived conditioning. Apparently early alphabetaT-cell count recovery about two months after transplant reportedly relied on only several hundred rapidly expanded clones derived from non-depleted graft cells. Hyperexpanded clone frequencies declined over subsequent months; after one year, T-cell counts and TCRbeta diversity were mostly attributed to newly produced T cells.

Library method: PCR. Instrument on record: Illumina HiSeq 2500. To normalize quantification of the TCRbeta repertoire, the TCR libraries were built with molecular barcoding that relied on unique molecular identifiers. The public reads were run again by TCRdb, first through fastp at Q25 and then through MiXCR, and only productive beta chains were kept. Every CDR3 protein is listed once, alongside the most common genes and DNA of its rows. A total of about 980,000 distinct CDR3 sequences appear in this sample, about 31% of them only once. The ten top clones hold roughly 30% of the sample. The treatment or condition tag for this specimen amounts to: allogeneic hematopoietic cell transplantation with graft depleted of TCRalphabeta T cells and CD19 B cells. The transplant recipients were children given TCRalphabeta/CD19-depleted allogeneic hematopoietic cell grafts. The CDR3 spans 12 residues, from the cysteine through the phenylalanine. The read is trimmed to its CDR3 DNA, 36 bases read in frame from base 1. V is trimmed back by 5 bases and J by 9 bases, and the junction contains 4 bases that no gene match accounts for. CDR1 and CDR2 (SGHVS, FQNEAQ) derive from the germline V gene.

The origin of this receptor is a boy in the first two years of life who had a stem cell transplant for SCID, so the T cells may come from the graft donor. The sample consisted of PBMCs, mostly from graft donor cells, taken 360 days after TCRalphabeta/CD19-depleted stem cell transplant. The rearrangement joined TRBV7-8 to TRBJ2-1; 7 central nucleotides agree with TRBD2. The nucleotides read TGTGCCAGCAGCCGTCGGGGGGTTGAGCAGTTCTTC. It encodes CASSRRGVEQFF.